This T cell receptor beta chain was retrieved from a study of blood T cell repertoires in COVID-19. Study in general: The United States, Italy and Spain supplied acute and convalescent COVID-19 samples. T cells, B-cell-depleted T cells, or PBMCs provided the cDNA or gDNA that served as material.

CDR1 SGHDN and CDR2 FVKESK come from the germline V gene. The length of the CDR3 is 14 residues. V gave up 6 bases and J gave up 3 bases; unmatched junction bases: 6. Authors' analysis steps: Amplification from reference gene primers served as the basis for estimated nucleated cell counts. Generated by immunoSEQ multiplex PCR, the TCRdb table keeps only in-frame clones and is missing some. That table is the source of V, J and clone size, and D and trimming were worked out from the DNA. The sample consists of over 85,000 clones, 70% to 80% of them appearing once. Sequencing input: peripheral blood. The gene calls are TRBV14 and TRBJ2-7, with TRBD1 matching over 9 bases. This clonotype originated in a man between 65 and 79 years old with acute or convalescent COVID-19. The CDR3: CASSTGTGNYEQYF. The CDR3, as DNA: TGTGCCAGCAGTACCGGGACAGGGAACTACGAGCAGTACTTC.